This T cell receptor beta chain comes out of a study of T cell repertoires in cytomegalovirus infection. The study's findings and limits: The ex vivo response was dominated by HLA-C-restricted CMV-specific TCR beta clonotypes.

This clonotype was seen at least ten times. Antigen unknown. One entry per CDR3 protein results from TCRdb running MiXCR on the reads. The sample lists roughly 920,000 distinct CDR3 sequences; around 31% were seen once. The V end was cut by 4 bases, the J end by 0 bases, with 13 bases between. In germline, CDR1 is SGHTA, CDR2 FQGNSA. The CDR3 spans 17 residues. The J gene is TRBJ1-6, the V gene TRBV7-2; TRBD1 is a possible D gene (5 bases). The input for sequencing was cultured CD8+ T cells from PBMCs, taken from culture after CMV antigen stimulation. The clonotype was recovered from a human donor in good health (CMV status not recorded). Some clones in this sample may be carry-over from other donors' samples. The CDR3, as DNA: TGTGCCAGCAGCTCCCACCCGACAGTCTCCTATAATTCACCCCTCCACTTT. Its protein product is CASSSHPTVSYNSPLHF.